One sample yielded the 20 T cell receptor beta chains listed below, sequenced in a study of early T cells in non-severe SARS-CoV-2 infection. A single record per CDR3 protein comes from TCRdb applying MiXCR to the 5' RACE reads. The sample lists about 110,000 distinct CDR3 sequences, roughly 11% occurring once. Input material: whole blood. These receptors all stem from an adult who was a healthcare worker with PCR-confirmed SARS-CoV-2 infection or an uninfected control (not recorded which).

This clonotype showed up just once. This rearrangement joins TRBV7-2 to TRBJ2-5; 8 bases are a match to TRBD1. J was trimmed by 5 bases and V by 5 bases; bases with no gene match: 7. The CDR3 is 14 residues long. CDR1 SGHTA and CDR2 FQGNSA come from the germline V gene. The CDR3 DNA is TGTGCCAGCAGCACGGACAGGGTAGGGGAGACCCAGTACTTC. Residues: CASSTDRVGETQYF.

This clonotype was detected many times. The chain joins TRBV7-2 to TRBJ1-1; a possible D gene is TRBD1 (5 bases). Germline CDR1 and CDR2: SGHTA and FQGNSA. The V end lost 5 bases, the J end lost 7 bases, and 14 bases lay between the germline ends. The CDR3 extends over 13 amino acids. In nucleotides, the CDR3 is TGTGCCAGCAGCCGACTGGGGCAGAGTGAAGCTTTCTTT. Amino acids: CASSRLGQSEAFF.

The gene calls are TRBV28 and TRBJ2-3; D uncertain. Per the germline V gene, CDR1 is MDHEN and CDR2 is SYDVKM. The CDR3 covers 14 residues. The V end lost 5 bases, the J end lost 3 bases, and 12 bases lay between the germline ends. In nucleotides, the CDR3 is TGTGCCAGCAGTCCCCTCTCCCTGACAGATACGCAGTATTTT. Protein: CASSPLSLTDTQYF.

This sequence joins TRBV28 and TRBJ1-6; TRBD1 might be the D (6 bases). V lost 4 bases to trimming and J lost 5 bases, with 9 bases between them. CDR3 length equals 14 residues. Per the germline V gene, CDR1 is MDHEN and CDR2 is SYDVKM. In DNA, the CDR3 is TGTGCCAGCAGTTATGGACAGCATAATTCACCCCTCCACTTT. Translating gives CASSYGQHNSPLHF.

This clonotype was counted between two and nine times. V and J are TRBV20-1 and TRBJ1-4, with D maybe TRBD1 (5 bases). Germline V gene lookup returns CDR1 DFQATT and CDR2 SNEGSKA (reference sequence). V gave up 0 bases and J gave up 7 bases, with 12 bases separating them. The CDR3 extends over 14 amino acids. This CDR3 reads CSARDTREGEKLFF. DNA for the CDR3: TGCAGTGCTAGAGATACCAGGGAGGGTGAAAAACTGTTTTTT.

This clonotype was seen repeatedly, ten times or more. The chain has TRBV9 and TRBJ2-2; TRBD1 matches 12 bases. V shed 4 bases and J 7 bases; nucleotides not matched to a gene: 8. This CDR3 region has 16 residues. Germline loops: CDR1 SGDLS, CDR2 YYNGEE. This chain's CDR3 is CASSPGTGGVGGELFF. CDR3 nucleotides: TGTGCCAGCAGCCCCGGGACAGGGGGCGTGGGCGGGGAGCTGTTTTTT.

V gene TRBV7-8 combines with J gene TRBJ1-5; D is unresolved. V was cut by 4 bases and J by 3 bases, with 19 bases left in between. Germline CDR1 is SGHVS and CDR2 is FQNEAQ. The CDR3 has 17 residues. CDR3 residues: CASSSLGRKGINQPQHF. The DNA of the CDR3 is TGTGCCAGCAGCTCTCTAGGACGGAAAGGCATCAATCAGCCCCAGCATTTT.

The count of this clonotype is one. V usage is TRBV28 and J usage is TRBJ1-2; the D is unclear. Trimming cost V 3 bases and J 2 bases, with 7 bases left between them. This CDR3 has 13 residues. Germline V gene lookup returns CDR1 MDHEN and CDR2 SYDVKM. The CDR3 spells CASSLSPNYGYTF. CDR3 sequence (DNA): TGTGCCAGCAGTTTGAGCCCCAACTATGGCTACACCTTC.

This clonotype was counted ten times or more. The chain recombines TRBV7-8 with TRBJ2-7; tentative D call: TRBD2 (5 bases). V gave up 5 bases and J gave up 6 bases, with 11 bases separating them. This CDR3 spans 12 amino acids. Per germline, CDR1 SGHVS and CDR2 FQNEAQ. CDR3 sequence reads: CASSPRTFEQYF. CDR3 nucleotides: TGTGCCAGCAGCCCTCGGACTTTCGAGCAGTACTTC.

The rearrangement uses TRBV27 and TRBJ2-6; D is unresolved. V shed 1 base and J shed 0 bases, with 7 bases lying between them. CDR1 MNHEY and CDR2 SMNVEV come from the germline V gene (reference sequence). The CDR3 is 16 amino acids. In DNA, the CDR3 is TGTGCCAGCAGTTTATTGTCCGTCTCTGGGGCCAACGTCCTGACTTTC. Translated, it gives CASSLLSVSGANVLTF. Full variable domain (rest looked up from reference TRBV27 and TRBJ2-6): EAQVTQNPRYLITVTGKKLTVTCSQNMNHEYMSWYRQDPGLGLRQIYYSMNVEVTDKGDVPEGYKVSRKEKRNFPLILESPSPNQTSLYFCASSLLSVSGANVLTFGAGSRLTVL.

This clonotype was recorded many times. The chain joins TRBV28 to TRBJ2-1; 8 bases map to TRBD2. The V gene's germline CDR1 is MDHEN and CDR2 SYDVKM. The CDR3 sequence is 13 residues long. V lost 3 bases, J lost 8 bases, and 3 bases stayed unmatched. Here the CDR3 reads CASSFSGRDEQFF. CDR3 in DNA: TGTGCCAGCAGTTTCAGCGGGAGAGATGAGCAGTTCTTC.

This clonotype showed up many times. The chain joins TRBV10-3 to TRBJ2-1; 12 nucleotides agree with TRBD2. This CDR3 is 13 amino acids long. Germline CDR1 and CDR2: ENHRY and SYGVKD. J was trimmed by 9 bases and V by 8 bases; bases with no gene match: 5. The CDR3 DNA sequence: TGTGCCATCGGAGGGGGACTAGCGGGTGAGCAGTTCTTC. Amino acid sequence: CAIGGGLAGEQFF.

This clonotype was counted many times. V is TRBV20-1 and J is TRBJ2-1; D gene ambiguous. The ends were cut back, 2 bases at V and 7 bases at J, with 6 bases in the middle. The CDR3 sequence is 11 residues long. The germline gives CDR1 DFQATT, CDR2 SNEGSKA (reference sequence). The CDR3 reads CSARLWNEQFF. CDR3 bases: TGCAGTGCTAGACTGTGGAATGAGCAGTTCTTC.

This chain joins TRBV3-1 and TRBJ2-2, with TRBD2 as a possible D gene (6 bases). V was clipped by 0 bases and J by 3 bases, with 8 bases between them. Germline CDR1 and CDR2: LGHDT and YNNKEL (reference sequence). The CDR3 runs to 15 residues. The CDR3 region is CASSQELAYTGELFF. The CDR3, as DNA: TGTGCCAGCAGCCAAGAGCTAGCGTACACCGGGGAGCTGTTTTTT.

This clonotype was recorded at least ten times. The rearrangement links TRBV4-1 to TRBJ2-1; D tentatively reads TRBD1 or TRBD2 (5 bases each). Trimming took off 4 bases at V and 3 bases at J, with 10 bases between the two ends. The CDR3 loop spans 14 amino acids. Germline V gives CDR1 MGHRA, CDR2 YSYEKL. In nucleotides, the CDR3 is TGCGCCAGCAGCCTCCATGGGGGCTACAATGAGCAGTTCTTC. It codes for CASSLHGGYNEQFF.

In its sample, this clonotype was seen many times. This chain uses TRBV25-1 with TRBJ2-1; no clear D gene. The germline V gene has CDR1 MGHDK and CDR2 SYGVNS. Trimming removed 1 base from V and 5 bases from J, with 6 bases in between. This CDR3 has 13 residues. The DNA of the CDR3 is TGTGCCAGCAGTGAATTCGCGGACAATGAGCAGTTCTTC. It encodes CASSEFADNEQFF.

The V and J genes are TRBV20-1 and TRBJ1-5; D possibly corresponds to TRBD1 (5 bases). The CDR3 is made up of 13 amino acids. V was cut by 3 bases and J by 6 bases, with 12 bases left in between. In germline, CDR1 is DFQATT, CDR2 SNEGSKA (reference sequence). The CDR3 region is CSASLGVGQPQHF. The CDR3, as DNA: TGCAGTGCTAGTTTGGGGGTGGGTCAGCCCCAGCATTTT.

CDR3 region: CASSYFTGGDGYTF. For the CDR3, the DNA is TGTGCCAGCAGTTACTTTACAGGGGGCGATGGCTACACCTTC. The chain has TRBV6-6 and TRBJ1-2, with 9 bases lining up with TRBD1. The CDR3 is made up of 14 amino acids. With 1 base clipped from V and 6 bases from J, the junction kept 3 bases outside the gene matches. Germline assignment: CDR1 MNHNY and CDR2 SVGAGI (reference sequence).

This clonotype was seen more than once but under ten times. V and J are TRBV28 and TRBJ2-7, with D possibly matching TRBD1 (5 bases). CDR1 MDHEN and CDR2 SYDVKM come from the germline V gene. V shed 6 bases and J shed 1 base, with 10 bases lying between them. This CDR3 is built from 13 residues. CDR3 loop: CASSRQLSYEQYF. CDR3 nucleotides: TGTGCCAGCAGCCGACAGCTTTCCTACGAGCAGTACTTC.

The rearrangement links TRBV20-1 to TRBJ2-1, with 7 bases aligning to TRBD2. Trimming cost V 6 bases and J 1 base; bases outside gene matches: 12. The CDR3 spans 16 residues. Germline CDR1 DFQATT, CDR2 SNEGSKA (reference sequence). CDR3 region: CSAIRLGGSSYNEQFF. The CDR3 coding sequence is TGCAGTGCCATAAGGCTCGGCGGGAGTTCCTACAATGAGCAGTTCTTC.